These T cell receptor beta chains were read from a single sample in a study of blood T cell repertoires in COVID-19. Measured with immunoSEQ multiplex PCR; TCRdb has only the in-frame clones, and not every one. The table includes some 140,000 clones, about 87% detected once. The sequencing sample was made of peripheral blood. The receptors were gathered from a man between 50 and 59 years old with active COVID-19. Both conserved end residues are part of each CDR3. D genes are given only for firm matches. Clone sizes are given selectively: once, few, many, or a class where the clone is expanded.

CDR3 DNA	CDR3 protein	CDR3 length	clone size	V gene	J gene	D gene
TGTGCCAGCAGCCAAGCTGACAGTAACTATGGCTACACCTTC	CASSQADSNYGYTF	14	few	TRBV14	TRBJ1-2	-
TGTGCCAGCAGCCTAACCGGGACAGCCTACGAGCAGTACTTC	CASSLTGTAYEQYF	14	-	TRBV13	TRBJ2-7	TRBD1
TGTGCCAGCAGTTTTGGGCAGGTCACTGGCTACACCTTC	CASSFGQVTGYTF	13	-	TRBV12-3/TRBV12-4	TRBJ1-2	-
TGCGCCAGCAGCTTGATTGGGACTACCTCAACATCCTACAATGAGCAGTTCTTC	CASSLIGTTSTSYNEQFF	18	-	TRBV5-1	TRBJ2-1	TRBD2
TGCGCCAGCAGACCAAACCCTAACTCCTACAATGAGCAGTTCTTC	CASRPNPNSYNEQFF	15	-	TRBV5-1	TRBJ2-1	-
TGTGCCAGCAGCTCCCCAGGGTTCTACAATGAGCAGTTCTTC	CASSSPGFYNEQFF	14	-	TRBV7-9	TRBJ2-1	-
TGCGCCAGCAGCTTGGTCCCGGGACAGGGGCCCTATGGCTACACCTTC	CASSLVPGQGPYGYTF	16	-	TRBV5-1	TRBJ1-2	TRBD1
TGCGCCAGCAGCTTGGTGGGGGGACAAGAGACCCAGTACTTC	CASSLVGGQETQYF	14	-	TRBV5-1	TRBJ2-5	-
TGTGCCAGCAGTGCCCGGGGGTTCACCGGGGAGCTGTTTTTT	CASSARGFTGELFF	14	-	TRBV27	TRBJ2-2	-
TGCGCCAGCAGTGAGTCGGAGGGTATCGGGGAGCTGTTTTTT	CASSESEGIGELFF	14	once	TRBV10-1	TRBJ2-2	-
TGTGCCAGCAGTGAAGTCAGGGTGAGGGAGACCCAGTACTTC	CASSEVRVRETQYF	14	-	TRBV2	TRBJ2-5	-
TGTGCCAGCAGCTCTAGGGGACAAACTGGGGCCAACGTCCTGACTTTC	CASSSRGQTGANVLTF	16	-	TRBV11-2	TRBJ2-6	-
TGTGCCAGTAGTATAGATGGCGGCTCAAATCAGCCCCAGCATTTT	CASSIDGGSNQPQHF	15	-	TRBV19	TRBJ1-5	-
TGTGCCAGCAGCTTGGGTGGGCGAGTAGCCAACGTCCTGACTTTC	CASSLGGRVANVLTF	15	-	TRBV7-9	TRBJ2-6	-
TGTGCCAGCAGCGCCCAGGACTTCATGAACACTGAAGCTTTCTTT	CASSAQDFMNTEAFF	15	-	TRBV9	TRBJ1-1	-
TGTGCCAGCAGGGGGAGTGATCAGCCCCAGCATTTT	CASRGSDQPQHF	12	-	TRBV28	TRBJ1-5	-
TGTGCCTGGAGTGAACTTTGGACCGGGATTAACTATGGCTACACCTTC	CAWSELWTGINYGYTF	16	few	TRBV30	TRBJ1-2	-
TGTGCCAGCAGCCGGGGGACAGGGTCCCCCGGGGAGCTGTTTTTT	CASSRGTGSPGELFF	15	once	TRBV3-1/TRBV3-2	TRBJ2-2	TRBD1
TGCGCCAGCAGCCTCTGGACTAGCGGGGGGTTAGATACGCAGTATTTT	CASSLWTSGGLDTQYF	16	-	TRBV5-1	TRBJ2-3	TRBD2
TGTGCCAGCAGCTTGACTAGCGGGGGGGCCCATGAGCAGTTCTTC	CASSLTSGGAHEQFF	15	-	TRBV5-4	TRBJ2-1	TRBD2
TGTGCCAGTGGGACTTGGAACCAAGAGACCCAGTACTTC	CASGTWNQETQYF	13	-	TRBV19	TRBJ2-5	-
TGTGCCAGTCCCCGGGAGGGGGGAGTAGATACGCAGTATTTT	CASPREGGVDTQYF	14	once	TRBV19	TRBJ2-3	TRBD2
TGTGCCAGCAGTGAAGTTGATAGCGGGGGGCGGGAGACCCAGTACTTC	CASSEVDSGGRETQYF	16	-	TRBV6-1	TRBJ2-5	TRBD2
TGTGCCAGCAGTAAGGCCGGGACAGGGGGAGATACGCAGTATTTT	CASSKAGTGGDTQYF	15	-	TRBV6-5	TRBJ2-3	TRBD1
TGTGCCAGCGGAGGGGTCCCCGCTAACTATGGCTACACCTTC	CASGGVPANYGYTF	14	-	TRBV19	TRBJ1-2	-
TGTGCCAGCAGTTTTCAGGGGGGTACCGGGGAGCTGTTTTTT	CASSFQGGTGELFF	14	-	TRBV11-2	TRBJ2-2	-
TGTGCCAGCAAGGGGACAGGGCGAAACACCATATATTTT	CASKGTGRNTIYF	13	-	TRBV2	TRBJ1-3	TRBD1
TGTGCCAGCAGCCAATACTCCGGGACTAGTGAGCAGTACTTC	CASSQYSGTSEQYF	14	-	TRBV3-1/TRBV3-2	TRBJ2-7	TRBD2
TGTGCCAGCAGCCAGGACAGCGCCTGGTCCAACACCATATATTTT	CASSQDSAWSNTIYF	15	-	TRBV5-5	TRBJ1-3	-
TGCGCCAGCACGACTAGCTCCGCATCAGATACGCAGTATTTT	CASTTSSASDTQYF	14	-	TRBV5-1	TRBJ2-3	TRBD2
TGCAGTGCTACAACAGGCTATGGCTACACCTTC	CSATTGYGYTF	11	-	TRBV20-1	TRBJ1-2	-
TGTGCCAGCAGGCCTACTAGCGGGGGATCTCAAAACATTCAGTACTTC	CASRPTSGGSQNIQYF	16	-	TRBV6-2/TRBV6-3	TRBJ2-4	TRBD2
TGTGCCAGCAGCCCAGGACAGGCCTACAATGAGCAGTTCTTC	CASSPGQAYNEQFF	14	-	TRBV7-2	TRBJ2-1	TRBD1
TGTGCCAGTTCTACCCTCTCTGGAAACACCATATATTTT	CASSTLSGNTIYF	13	-	TRBV6-5	TRBJ1-3	-
TGTGCCAGCAGCATCGGACAGGGGGTAATGCAGTACTTC	CASSIGQGVMQYF	13	-	TRBV5-8	TRBJ2-7	TRBD1
TGTGCCTGGAGGGACATAACGATTCTAAGGCGATCACCCCTCCACTTT	CAWRDITILRRSPLHF	16	-	TRBV30	TRBJ1-6	-
TGTGCCAGCAGCGGGGGCCCGAACACCGGGGAGCTGTTTTTT	CASSGGPNTGELFF	14	-	TRBV9	TRBJ2-2	-
TGCACCAGCAGCAGCTACCGGGACAGGGTTACGACGAGCTCCTATAATTCACCCCTCCACTTT	CTSSSYRDRVTTSSYNSPLHF	21	-	TRBV1	TRBJ1-6	-
TGCGCCAGCAGCTTACGGACAGCCGGGCCTGGTGAAGCTTTCTTT	CASSLRTAGPGEAFF	15	-	TRBV5-1	TRBJ1-1	-
TGTGCCAGCAGCGTACTAGGACTAGCGGGGGTCTTCTACGAGCAGTACTTC	CASSVLGLAGVFYEQYF	17	-	TRBV11-3	TRBJ2-7	TRBD2
TGTGCCTGGAGTGTAAGGACTAGCGGGGCATACAATGAGCAGTTCTTC	CAWSVRTSGAYNEQFF	16	-	TRBV30	TRBJ2-1	TRBD2
TGTGCCAGCAGACTACAGGGGTTGGGTCAGCCCCAGCATTTT	CASRLQGLGQPQHF	14	-	TRBV7-8	TRBJ1-5	TRBD1
TGCGCCAGCAGTCAATCGACGGGGTTCTACAATGAGCAGTTCTTC	CASSQSTGFYNEQFF	15	-	TRBV23-1	TRBJ2-1	-
TGTGCCAGCAGTTGGGACAGGGGGAGCTCCTACGAGCAGTACTTC	CASSWDRGSSYEQYF	15	-	TRBV2	TRBJ2-7	TRBD1
TGTGCCAGCAGTTACTCGAGTTTAGCGGGGGGTTACAATGAGCAGTTCTTC	CASSYSSLAGGYNEQFF	17	-	TRBV6-2/TRBV6-3	TRBJ2-1	TRBD2
TGTGCCAGCAGAAAGCGCCGGGACAGGGGGACCTTGGACACTGAAGCTTTCTTT	CASRKRRDRGTLDTEAFF	18	-	TRBV21-1	TRBJ1-1	-
TGTGCCAGCAGCTTAGTCCCTAGCGGGGGAACAGATACGCAGTATTTT	CASSLVPSGGTDTQYF	16	-	TRBV7-2	TRBJ2-3	TRBD2
TGCAGCGGATTACAGGGGTACAGCACTGAAGCTTTCTTT	CSGLQGYSTEAFF	13	-	TRBV29-1	TRBJ1-1	TRBD1
TGTGCCAGCAGCAGACTAGCGCTAGAGACCCAGTACTTC	CASSRLALETQYF	13	once	TRBV12-3/TRBV12-4	TRBJ2-5	TRBD2
TGCGCCAGCAGCTTCCTCCAGCGGGCGGACTACGAGCAGTACTTC	CASSFLQRADYEQYF	15	many	TRBV5-1	TRBJ2-7	-
TGTGCCAGCAGCTTCCTACAGGGTGGGAATGAAAAACTGTTTTTT	CASSFLQGGNEKLFF	15	-	TRBV5-4	TRBJ1-4	-
TGCAGCGTTGACAACCCGGGGACCGGGACAAGTTTTAACTATGGCTACACCTTC	CSVDNPGTGTSFNYGYTF	18	-	TRBV29-1	TRBJ1-2	-
TGTGCCAGCAGCTGGACAGTTAACACTGAAGCTTTCTTT	CASSWTVNTEAFF	13	few	TRBV5-5	TRBJ1-1	-
TGTGCCAGCCCGGACAGGTTGGCCGGGGAGCTGTTTTTT	CASPDRLAGELFF	13	-	TRBV18	TRBJ2-2	TRBD1
TGTGCCAGCAGCTTACAGGGGACAGGGGGGACCATATATTTT	CASSLQGTGGTIYF	14	-	TRBV7-8	TRBJ1-3	TRBD1
TGTGCCATCGGGGGGGGACGCGATCAGCCCCAGCATTTT	CAIGGGRDQPQHF	13	-	TRBV10-3	TRBJ1-5	-
TGTGCCAGCAGCACCCCAGGGGGTTGGGGGCAGGCTGAAGCTTTCTTT	CASSTPGGWGQAEAFF	16	-	TRBV5-4	TRBJ1-1	TRBD1
TGTGCCAGCAGTTCCCCGGGACAGGGTTCCTACGAGCAGTACTTC	CASSSPGQGSYEQYF	15	-	TRBV27	TRBJ2-7	TRBD1
TGTGCCAGCAGCTTGGGGGGGCGGAACAGGGAAATTATCGCTGAAGCTTTCTTT	CASSLGGRNREIIAEAFF	18	once	TRBV7-8	TRBJ1-1	-